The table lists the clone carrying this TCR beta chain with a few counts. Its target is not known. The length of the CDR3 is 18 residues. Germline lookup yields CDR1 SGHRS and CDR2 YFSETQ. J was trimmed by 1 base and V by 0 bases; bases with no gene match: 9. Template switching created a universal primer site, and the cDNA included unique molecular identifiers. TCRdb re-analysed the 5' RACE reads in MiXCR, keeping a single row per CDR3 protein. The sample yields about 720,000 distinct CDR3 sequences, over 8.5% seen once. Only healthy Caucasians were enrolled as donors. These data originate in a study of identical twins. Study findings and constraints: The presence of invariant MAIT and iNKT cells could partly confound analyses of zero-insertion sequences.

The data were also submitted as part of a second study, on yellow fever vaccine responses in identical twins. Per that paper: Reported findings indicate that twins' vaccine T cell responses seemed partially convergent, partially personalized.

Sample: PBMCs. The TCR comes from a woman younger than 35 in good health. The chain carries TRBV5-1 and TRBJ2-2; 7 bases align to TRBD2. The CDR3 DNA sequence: TGCGCCAGCAGCTTGGATGTGTCGGGAGGCATGAACACCGGGGAGCTGTTTTTT. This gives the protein CASSLDVSGGMNTGELFF. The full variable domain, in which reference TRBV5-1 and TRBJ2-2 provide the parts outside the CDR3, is KAGVTQTPRYLIKTRGQQVTLSCSPISGHRSVSWYQQTPGQGLQFLFEYFSETQRNKGNFPGRFSGRQFSNSRSEMNVSTLELGDSALYLCASSLDVSGGMNTGELFFGEGSRLTVL.